Each of the 16 T cell receptor beta chains below was sequenced from the same sample in a study of blood T cell repertoires in COVID-19. Assay: immunoSEQ multiplex PCR; the TCRdb copy retains only in-frame clones and omits some. The sample yields roughly 79,000 clones, approximately 86% seen once. Source material: peripheral blood. The origin of the receptors is a woman between 50 and 59 years old with acute or convalescent COVID-19.

V usage is TRBV5-6 and J usage is TRBJ1-5; perhaps TRBD1 as D (5 bases). The CDR3 totals 15 residues. V was trimmed by 1 base and J by 4 bases, leaving 12 bases between them. Germline CDR1 SGHDT, CDR2 YYEEEE. The CDR3 bases are TGTGCCAGCAGCTTGCAGGGAACGGCGAATCAGCCCCAGCATTTT. Amino acid sequence: CASSLQGTANQPQHF.

The rearrangement joins TRBV30 to TRBJ1-4; D call uncertain. Germline assignment: CDR1 GTSNPN and CDR2 SVGIG (reference sequence). Trimming removed 0 bases at V and 14 bases at J, with 16 bases between. This CDR3 has 13 amino acids. CDR3 DNA: TGTGCCTGGAGTGTAGCGGGGAGAGGGTGGCTGTTTTTT. This translates into CAWSVAGRGWLFF.

The rearrangement joins TRBV6-5 to TRBJ1-1; 7 bases line up with TRBD1. CDR3 length equals 13 residues. J lost 5 bases, V lost 4 bases, and 4 bases had no gene match. Germline V CDR1 and CDR2: MNHEY, SVGAGI. The CDR3 loop is CASSSGGWTEAFF. The CDR3 DNA reads TGTGCCAGCAGTTCAGGGGGATGGACTGAAGCTTTCTTT.

This clone is a singleton in its sample. This chain's CDR3 is CASSPPGISGRAAYEQFF. The CDR3, as DNA: TGTGCCAGCTCACCACCAGGGATAAGCGGGAGGGCCGCGTATGAGCAGTTCTTC. The chain carries TRBV18 and TRBJ2-1; 10 bases agree with TRBD2. The length of the CDR3 is 18 residues. Germline V gives CDR1 KGHSH, CDR2 LQKENI. Unmatched junction bases numbered 13, after V lost 0 bases and J lost 8 bases.

This chain connects TRBV27 to TRBJ1-2; 8 bases fit TRBD1. This CDR3 is built from 17 residues. V lost 8 bases and J lost 1; bases outside the gene matches: 15. Germline loops: CDR1 MNHEY, CDR2 SMNVEV (reference sequence). The CDR3 DNA is TGTGCCAGCCGCACGACCGGGACAGGTAGAAATAACTATGGCTACACCTTC. This codes for CASRTTGTGRNNYGYTF.

Here the CDR3 reads CASSPYDRGWVQPQHF. The CDR3 nucleotides are TGTGCCAGCTCACCGTATGACAGGGGATGGGTTCAGCCCCAGCATTTT. The gene calls are TRBV18 and TRBJ1-5, with TRBD1 matching 8 bases. Germline V gene data show CDR1 as KGHSH and CDR2 as LQKENI. The CDR3 totals 16 residues. The junction had 10 bases not matched to a gene; V was cut back by 3 bases and J by 6 bases.

The chain recombines TRBV15 with TRBJ1-1; TRBD1 matches 8 bases. J lost 6 bases, V lost 0 bases, and 6 bases had no gene match. Germline lookup yields CDR1 LNHNV and CDR2 YYDKDF (reference sequence). The CDR3 consists of 15 residues. The CDR3 DNA sequence: TGTGCCACCAGCAGAGATCAGGGGGCGCGCGCTGAAGCTTTCTTT. Protein product: CATSRDQGARAEAFF.

The gene calls are TRBV27 and TRBJ1-4, with TRBD1 matching 9 bases. The CDR3 runs to 15 residues. With 5 bases clipped from V and 7 bases from J, the junction kept 8 bases outside the gene matches. Germline CDR1 MNHEY, CDR2 SMNVEV (reference sequence). CDR3 residues: CASSPRGQGGEKLFF. CDR3 sequence (DNA): TGTGCCAGCAGTCCTAGGGGACAGGGAGGTGAAAAACTGTTTTTT. Full variable domain (outside the CDR3, taken from reference TRBV27 and TRBJ1-4): EAQVTQNPRYLITVTGKKLTVTCSQNMNHEYMSWYRQDPGLGLRQIYYSMNVEVTDKGDVPEGYKVSRKEKRNFPLILESPSPNQTSLYFCASSPRGQGGEKLFFGSGTQLSVL.

The J gene is TRBJ2-3, the V gene TRBV10-1; D is uncertain. Trimming took off 3 bases at V and 0 bases at J, with 10 bases between the two ends. This CDR3 region has 15 residues. The germline CDR1 and CDR2 sequences are WNHNN and SYGVQD (reference sequence). The CDR3 bases are TGCGCCAGCAGTGACAGTCTCTCTAGCACAGATACGCAGTATTTT. Its protein product is CASSDSLSSTDTQYF.

V is TRBV6-1 and J is TRBJ2-3; a weak D match, TRBD1 (5 bases). Germline loops: CDR1 MNHNS, CDR2 SASEGT. Deletions cut 1 base from V and 0 bases from J, with 5 bases between. The CDR3 length is 14 residues. CDR3 sequence reads: CASSEGGSTDTQYF. The CDR3 nucleotides are TGTGCCAGCAGTGAAGGGGGCAGCACAGATACGCAGTATTTT.

The CDR3 is CASSLNRNTEAFF. The CDR3 nucleotides read TGTGCCAGCAGTTTGAACAGGAACACTGAAGCTTTCTTT. The chain is built from TRBV28 and TRBJ1-1, with no clear D. The length of the CDR3 is 13 residues. Looked up from germline, CDR1 is MDHEN and CDR2 is SYDVKM. Trimming stripped 3 bases from V and 1 base from J, with 6 bases between.

The rearrangement uses TRBV5-1 and TRBJ2-7; possible D gene TRBD2, 6 bases. The germline V and J ends were trimmed by 0 bases and 3 bases, with 13 bases remaining between them. The CDR3 loop spans 15 amino acids. Germline V lookup: CDR1 SGHRS, CDR2 YFSETQ. As DNA, the CDR3 is TGCGCCAGCAGCTTGGAAGGAGGGGAACTCTACGAGCAGTACTTC. As protein: CASSLEGGELYEQYF.

The chain carries TRBV6-5 and TRBJ1-1; 7 bases align to TRBD1. With 0 bases clipped from V and 3 bases from J, the junction kept 4 bases outside the gene matches. CDR1 and CDR2 (germline): MNHEY, SVGAGI. This CDR3 has 15 residues. CDR3 region: CASSYSRGLDTEAFF. CDR3 nucleotide sequence: TGTGCCAGCAGTTACTCCAGGGGGTTGGACACTGAAGCTTTCTTT.

The chain uses TRBV30 and TRBJ1-5; a possible D gene is TRBD1 (5 bases). With 0 bases removed from V and 0 bases from J, the gap between germline ends came to 6 bases. This CDR3 spans 14 amino acids. From germline, CDR1 is GTSNPN and CDR2 SVGIG (reference sequence). The CDR3 sequence: CAWSVQASNQPQHF. The CDR3, as DNA: TGTGCCTGGAGTGTACAGGCTAGCAATCAGCCCCAGCATTTT.

In its sample, this clone was seen once. The chain is built from TRBV10-1 and TRBJ1-1; D gene ambiguous. Germline CDR1 WNHNN, CDR2 SYGVQD (reference sequence). V lost 8 bases and J 4 bases, leaving 23 bases between the germline ends. This CDR3 is built from 16 residues. The CDR3 protein is CASVVGVGFASTEAFF. The DNA for the CDR3 is TGCGCCAGCGTCGTGGGAGTGGGGTTTGCGAGCACTGAAGCTTTCTTT.

This clone appeared a single time. The V gene is TRBV6-2 or TRBV6-3, the J gene TRBJ2-1; TRBD2 matches 8 bases. J was trimmed by 4 bases and V by 4 bases; bases with no gene match: 9. CDR1 is MNHEY and CDR2 is SVGEGT in the germline V gene. The CDR3 totals 16 residues. The CDR3 protein is CASSSEGLAGYNEQFF. CDR3 sequence (DNA): TGTGCCAGCAGTTCGGAAGGGCTAGCGGGTTACAATGAGCAGTTCTTC.